This T cell receptor beta chain came from a study of T cell responses to AZD1222 COVID-19 vaccine. Study results and caveats: With dominance at 160-218 and 743-854, vaccine-associated CD4 TCRs spanned spike.

Here immunoSEQ multiplex PCR was the method, and the copy in TCRdb shows in-frame clones only, minus some. The data contain roughly 150,000 clones, roughly 87% of them singletons. With regard to this clone: Its target is not known.

V was pared by 5 bases and J by 3 bases, with 11 bases between. This CDR3 region has 14 residues. Germline loops: CDR1 MNHEY, CDR2 SVGAGI. This sequence originates from an adult who received the AZD1222 COVID-19 vaccine. The chain combines TRBV6-5 with TRBJ1-5; a weak D match, TRBD1 (6 bases). The sample here was peripheral blood, taken 28 days after the second AZD1222 dose. CDR3 nucleotides: TGTGCCAGCAGTCTGGGGGCGTACAATCAGCCCCAGCATTTT. This encodes CASSLGAYNQPQHF.